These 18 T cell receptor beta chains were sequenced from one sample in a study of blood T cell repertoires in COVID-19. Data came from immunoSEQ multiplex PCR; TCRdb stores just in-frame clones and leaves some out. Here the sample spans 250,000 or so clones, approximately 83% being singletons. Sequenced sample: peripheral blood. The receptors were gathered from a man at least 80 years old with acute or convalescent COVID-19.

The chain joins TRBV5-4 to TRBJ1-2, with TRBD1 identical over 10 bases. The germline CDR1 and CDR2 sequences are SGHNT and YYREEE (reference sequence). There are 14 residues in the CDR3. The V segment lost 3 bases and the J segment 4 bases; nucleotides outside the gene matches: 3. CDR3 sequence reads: CASSWGQGTYGYTF. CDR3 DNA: TGTGCCAGCAGCTGGGGACAGGGGACCTATGGCTACACCTTC.

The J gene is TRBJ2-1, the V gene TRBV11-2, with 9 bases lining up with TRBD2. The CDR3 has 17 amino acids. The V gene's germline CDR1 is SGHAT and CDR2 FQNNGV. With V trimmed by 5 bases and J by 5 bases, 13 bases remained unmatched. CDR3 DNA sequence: TGTGCCAGCAGCCTCCTAGCGGGAAGGTGGGGTGACAATGAGCAGTTCTTC. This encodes CASSLLAGRWGDNEQFF.

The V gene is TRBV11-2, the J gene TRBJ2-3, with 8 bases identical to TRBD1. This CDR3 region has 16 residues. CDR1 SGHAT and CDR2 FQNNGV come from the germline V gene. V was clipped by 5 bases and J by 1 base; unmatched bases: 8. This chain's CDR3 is CASSTGGFGGTDTQYF. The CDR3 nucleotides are TGTGCCAGCAGCACAGGGGGTTTCGGTGGCACAGATACGCAGTATTTT.

CDR3 sequence: CASSLAVGQIYTNYGYTF. CDR3 nucleotides: TGCGCCAGCAGCTTGGCCGTGGGACAGATATACACTAACTATGGCTACACCTTC. J is TRBJ1-2 and V is TRBV5-1, with 7 bases that match TRBD1. Germline lookup yields CDR1 SGHRS and CDR2 YFSETQ. The ends lost 0 bases at V and 0 bases at J; junction bases unmatched: 11. The CDR3 runs 18 residues.

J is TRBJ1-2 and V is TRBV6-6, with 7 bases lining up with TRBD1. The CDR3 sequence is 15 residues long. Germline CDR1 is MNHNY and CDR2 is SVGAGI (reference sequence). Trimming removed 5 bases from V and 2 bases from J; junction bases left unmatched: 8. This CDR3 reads CASSTPTGVNYGYTF. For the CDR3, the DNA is TGTGCCAGCAGTACACCTACAGGGGTGAACTATGGCTACACCTTC.

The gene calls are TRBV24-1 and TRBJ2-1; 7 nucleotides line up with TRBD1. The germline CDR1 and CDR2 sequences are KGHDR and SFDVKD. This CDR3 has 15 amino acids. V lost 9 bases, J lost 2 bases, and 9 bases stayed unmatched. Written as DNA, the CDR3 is TGTGCCACCGGATCACAGGGGTCACCCTACAATGAGCAGTTCTTC. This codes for CATGSQGSPYNEQFF.

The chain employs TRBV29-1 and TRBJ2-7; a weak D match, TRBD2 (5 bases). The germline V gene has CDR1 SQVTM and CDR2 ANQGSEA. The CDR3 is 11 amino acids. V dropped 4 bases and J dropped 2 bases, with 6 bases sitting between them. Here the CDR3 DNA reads TGCAGCGTTGTGGGAGCCTACGAGCAGTACTTC. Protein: CSVVGAYEQYF.

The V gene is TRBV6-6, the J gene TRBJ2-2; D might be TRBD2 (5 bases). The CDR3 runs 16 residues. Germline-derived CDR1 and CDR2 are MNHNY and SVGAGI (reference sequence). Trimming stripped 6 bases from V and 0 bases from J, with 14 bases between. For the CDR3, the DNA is TGTGCCAGCAGAATGGGAGCCAGCTCGAACACCGGGGAGCTGTTTTTT. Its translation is CASRMGASSNTGELFF.

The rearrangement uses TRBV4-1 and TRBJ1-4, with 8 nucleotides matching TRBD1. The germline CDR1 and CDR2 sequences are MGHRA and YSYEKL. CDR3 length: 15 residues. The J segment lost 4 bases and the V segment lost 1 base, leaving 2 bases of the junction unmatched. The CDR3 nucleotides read TGCGCCAGCAGCCAAGCGGGGACAGGTAATGAAAAACTGTTTTTT. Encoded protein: CASSQAGTGNEKLFF.

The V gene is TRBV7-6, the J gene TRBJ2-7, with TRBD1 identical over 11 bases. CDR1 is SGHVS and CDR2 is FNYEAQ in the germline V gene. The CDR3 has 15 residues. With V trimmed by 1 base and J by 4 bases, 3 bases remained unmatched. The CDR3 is CASSLGDRGKYEQYF. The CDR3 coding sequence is TGTGCCAGCAGCTTAGGGGACAGGGGGAAGTACGAGCAGTACTTC.

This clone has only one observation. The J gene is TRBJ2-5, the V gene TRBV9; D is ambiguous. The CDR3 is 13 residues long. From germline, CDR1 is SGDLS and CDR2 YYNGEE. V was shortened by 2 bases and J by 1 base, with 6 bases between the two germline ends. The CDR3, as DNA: TGTGCCAGCAGCGTTTCGTCCCAAGAGACCCAGTACTTC. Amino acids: CASSVSSQETQYF.

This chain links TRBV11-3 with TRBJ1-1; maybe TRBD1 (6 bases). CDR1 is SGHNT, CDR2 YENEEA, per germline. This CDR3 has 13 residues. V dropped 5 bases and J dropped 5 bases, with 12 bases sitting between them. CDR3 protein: CASSLNRETEAFF. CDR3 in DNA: TGTGCCAGCAGCCTGAACAGGGAGACTGAAGCTTTCTTT.

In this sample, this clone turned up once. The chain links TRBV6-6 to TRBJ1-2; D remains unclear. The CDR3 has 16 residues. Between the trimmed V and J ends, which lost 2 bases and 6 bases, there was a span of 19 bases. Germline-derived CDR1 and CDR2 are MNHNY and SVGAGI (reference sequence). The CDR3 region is CASSYPDGGGYHGYTF. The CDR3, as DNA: TGTGCCAGCAGTTACCCGGACGGTGGAGGGTACCATGGCTACACCTTC.

The CDR3 is CASSFPAGFNEQYF. CDR3 sequence (DNA): TGTGCCAGCAGCTTCCCAGCGGGGTTCAACGAGCAGTACTTC. The V call is TRBV11-2, the J call TRBJ2-7; 7 bases are a match to TRBD2. From germline, CDR1 is SGHAT and CDR2 FQNNGV. The CDR3 contains 14 residues. Trimming at V came to 3 bases and at J to 5 bases, leaving 7 bases not matched to a gene.

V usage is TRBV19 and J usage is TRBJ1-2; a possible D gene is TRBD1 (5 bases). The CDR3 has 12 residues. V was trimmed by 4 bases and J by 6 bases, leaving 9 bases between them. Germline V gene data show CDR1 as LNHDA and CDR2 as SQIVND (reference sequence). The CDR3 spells CASSTGGDGYTF. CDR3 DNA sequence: TGTGCCAGTAGTACAGGAGGGGATGGCTACACCTTC.

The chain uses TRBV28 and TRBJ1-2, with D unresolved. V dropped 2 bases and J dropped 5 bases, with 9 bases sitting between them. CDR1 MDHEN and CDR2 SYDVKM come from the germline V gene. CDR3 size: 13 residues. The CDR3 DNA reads TGTGCCAGCAGTTTAAACGGGAGGTATGGCTACACCTTC. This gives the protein CASSLNGRYGYTF.

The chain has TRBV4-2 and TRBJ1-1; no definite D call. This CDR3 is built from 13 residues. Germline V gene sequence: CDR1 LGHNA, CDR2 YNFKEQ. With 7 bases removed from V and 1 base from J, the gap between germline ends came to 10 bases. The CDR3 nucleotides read TGTGCCAGCACCCCGGAGAGGAACACTGAAGCTTTCTTT. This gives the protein CASTPERNTEAFF.

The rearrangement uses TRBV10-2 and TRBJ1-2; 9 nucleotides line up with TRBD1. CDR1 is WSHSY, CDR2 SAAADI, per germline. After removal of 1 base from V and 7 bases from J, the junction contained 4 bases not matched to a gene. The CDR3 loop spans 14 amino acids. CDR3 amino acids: CASSELQGAGGYTF. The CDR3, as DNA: TGCGCCAGCAGTGAGTTACAGGGGGCAGGTGGCTACACCTTC.